The source of this T cell receptor (beta chain) is a study of T cell repertoires in cytomegalovirus infection (dated by TCRdb to 2018 to 2020). With regard to the full study: Alongside well-studied HLA-B-restricted epitopes, the peptide stimulations were aimed at recently identified HLA-C-restricted CMV epitopes, whose presentation resists viral immunomodulation. Donor HLA type was relevant to the analysis, as public TCR beta signatures indicated carriage of CMV infection together with the matching HLA type.

This clonotype has only a few counts. Its cognate antigen has yet to be identified. No base-level quality is on record; no much larger clone is a single base apart. General findings and caveats noted by the study authors: Cumulative frequency of public TCR beta family members discriminated carriers of CMV infection plus the relevant HLA type in this cohort and an independent approximately 370-donor cohort. The ex vivo response was dominated by HLA-C-restricted CMV-specific TCR beta clonotypes, which also provided the single most frequent clonotype in two of eight donors.

After removal of 4 bases from V and 0 bases from J, the junction retains 9 bases not matched to a gene. The germline V gene gives CDR1 as SGHRS and CDR2 as YFSETQ. The CDR3 runs 18 amino acids, cysteine and phenylalanine included. Just CDR3 DNA is preserved here, 54 bases in frame from base 1. According to the study, the label for this sample's treatment or condition signals: in vitro stimulation with specific CMV peptide epitopes to enrich CMV-specific T cells. Sequencing took place on an Illumina HiSeq 1500. TCRdb reworked the public reads: Q25 trimming with fastp, MiXCR clone assembly, productive beta chains retained. For every CDR3 protein sequence, its rows merge into one entry that carries the most common genes and DNA. The sample profile shows about 920,000 distinct CDR3 sequences; about 33% of them were found once. Roughly 13% of the sample belongs to the ten largest clones.

The sequenced sample was cultured CD8+ T cells from PBMCs, obtained from culture after CMV antigen stimulation. The chain uses TRBV5-1 and TRBJ2-6, with TRBD1 identical over 8 junction bases. The TCR was taken from a human donor in good health (CMV status not recorded). Some clones in this sample may be carry-over from other donors' samples. The base sequence is TGCGCCAGCAGCCTACCGACAGGGGACTTCTCTGGGGCCAACGTCCTGACTTTC. Translated, it reads CASSLPTGDFSGANVLTF.